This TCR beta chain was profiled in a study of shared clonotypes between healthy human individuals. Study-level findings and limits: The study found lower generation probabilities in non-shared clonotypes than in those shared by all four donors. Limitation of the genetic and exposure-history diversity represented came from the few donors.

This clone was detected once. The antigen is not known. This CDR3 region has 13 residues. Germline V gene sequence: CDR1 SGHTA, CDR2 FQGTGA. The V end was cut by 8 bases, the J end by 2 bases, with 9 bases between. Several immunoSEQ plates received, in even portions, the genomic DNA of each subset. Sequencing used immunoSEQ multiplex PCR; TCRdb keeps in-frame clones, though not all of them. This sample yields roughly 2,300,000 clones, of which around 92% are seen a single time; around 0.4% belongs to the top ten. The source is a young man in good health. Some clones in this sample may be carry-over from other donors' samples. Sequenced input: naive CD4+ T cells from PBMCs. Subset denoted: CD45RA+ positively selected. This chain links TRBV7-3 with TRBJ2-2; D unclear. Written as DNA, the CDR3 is TGTGCCAGCCGCCCGGCTAACACCGGGGAGCTGTTTTTT. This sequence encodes CASRPANTGELFF.